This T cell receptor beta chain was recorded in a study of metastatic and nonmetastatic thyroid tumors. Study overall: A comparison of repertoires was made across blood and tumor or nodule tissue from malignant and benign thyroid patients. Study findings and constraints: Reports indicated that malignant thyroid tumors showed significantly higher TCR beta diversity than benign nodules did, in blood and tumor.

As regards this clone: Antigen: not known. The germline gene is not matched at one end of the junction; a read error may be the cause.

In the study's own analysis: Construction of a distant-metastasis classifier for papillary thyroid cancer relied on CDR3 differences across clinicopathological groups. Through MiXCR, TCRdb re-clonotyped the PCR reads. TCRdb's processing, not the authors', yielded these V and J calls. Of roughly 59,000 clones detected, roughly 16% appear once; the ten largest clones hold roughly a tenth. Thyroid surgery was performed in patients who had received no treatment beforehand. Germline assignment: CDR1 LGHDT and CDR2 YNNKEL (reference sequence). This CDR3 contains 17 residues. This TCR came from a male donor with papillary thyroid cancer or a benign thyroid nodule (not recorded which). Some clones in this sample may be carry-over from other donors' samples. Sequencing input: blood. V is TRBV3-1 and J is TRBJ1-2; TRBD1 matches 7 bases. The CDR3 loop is CASNQKRRTGVGLGYTF. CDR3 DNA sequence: TGTGCCAGCAACCAAAAACGCCGTACAGGGGTTGGCTTGGGCTACACCTTC.